The rows below give T cell receptor beta chains drawn from one sample of a study of blood T cell repertoires in COVID-19. The method was immunoSEQ multiplex PCR; TCRdb's version includes in-frame clones alone and lacks a portion of them. The sample includes roughly 210,000 clones, 80% to 90% of them seen just once. Sequencing was done on a sample of peripheral blood. These receptors all stem from a woman of 80 years or more with COVID-19, enrolled during active disease. The CDR3 runs from the conserved cysteine through the conserved F or W. Fields, in order: V gene, clone size, D gene, J gene, CDR3 protein, CDR3 DNA. D genes are given only for firm matches. Not every row has a clone size; where given, it reads once, few, many or a size class.

>TRBV12-3/TRBV12-4|-|-|TRBJ2-7
CASSPYPGEQYF
TGTGCCAGCAGTCCGTACCCAGGCGAGCAGTACTTC
>TRBV7-2|-|-|TRBJ1-4
CASKAGATNEKLFF
TGTGCCAGCAAGGCGGGGGCAACTAATGAAAAACTGTTTTTT
>TRBV19|-|-|TRBJ1-1
CASSIVGAGNTEAFF
TGTGCCAGTAGTATAGTGGGGGCGGGGAACACTGAAGCTTTCTTT
>TRBV2|-|-|TRBJ2-6
CASSSARSRANVLTF
TGTGCCAGCAGTTCGGCTAGAAGTAGGGCCAACGTCCTGACTTTC
>TRBV3-1/TRBV3-2|-|-|TRBJ2-3
CASSIRVGKDTQYF
TGTGCCAGCAGCATCAGGGTTGGTAAGGATACGCAGTATTTT
>TRBV2|-|-|TRBJ1-1
CASSVQTKNTEAFF
TGTGCCAGCAGCGTACAGACCAAGAACACTGAAGCTTTCTTT
>TRBV29-1|-|-|TRBJ2-1
CSVNFNYNEQFF
TGCAGCGTAAACTTTAACTACAATGAGCAGTTCTTC
>TRBV27|-|TRBD2|TRBJ2-2
CASSGLLAGVTGELFF
TGTGCCAGCAGTGGTCTACTAGCGGGTGTCACCGGGGAGCTGTTTTTT
>TRBV20-1|once|-|TRBJ2-7
CSASFPSYEQYF
TGCAGTGCTAGTTTTCCTTCCTACGAGCAGTACTTC
>TRBV5-4|-|TRBD2|TRBJ2-2
CASSPPGVAGVRAGELFF
TGTGCCAGCAGCCCACCCGGGGTAGCGGGGGTCCGGGCAGGGGAGCTGTTTTTT
>TRBV19|-|-|TRBJ1-2
CASSIRGLEGYTF
TGTGCCAGTAGTATCCGGGGACTCGAAGGCTACACCTTC
>TRBV11-2|-|TRBD2|TRBJ2-1
CASSSSAGGPGQFF
TGTGCCAGCAGCTCCTCAGCGGGGGGACCTGGGCAGTTCTTC
>TRBV5-1|-|-|TRBJ2-6
CASTKGDLNVLTF
TGCGCCAGTACTAAAGGGGATCTCAACGTCCTGACTTTC
>TRBV11-3|-|TRBD2|TRBJ2-5
CASSFRSSGGAQETQYF
TGTGCCAGCAGCTTTAGGAGTAGCGGGGGGGCCCAAGAGACCCAGTACTTC
>TRBV6-5|-|-|TRBJ1-1
CASSYVAGNTEAFF
TGTGCCAGCAGTTACGTCGCAGGGAACACTGAAGCTTTCTTT
>TRBV2|-|-|TRBJ1-5
CASSERLPDRFAQPQHF
TGTGCCAGCAGTGAGCGACTGCCGGATCGGTTTGCTCAGCCCCAGCATTTT
>TRBV19|-|TRBD1|TRBJ1-5
CASSFLRGSNQPQHF
TGTGCCAGTAGTTTCCTCAGGGGGAGCAATCAGCCCCAGCATTTT
>TRBV5-4|-|TRBD1|TRBJ1-1
CAVGWDREAFF
TGTGCCGTGGGCTGGGACAGGGAAGCTTTCTTT
>TRBV29-1|few|-|TRBJ1-1
CSVQSGTEAFF
TGCAGCGTCCAATCCGGGACTGAAGCTTTCTTT
>TRBV28|-|TRBD2|TRBJ2-3
CASFSPRGGRSDTQYF
TGTGCCAGCTTTTCCCCGCGGGGGGGGAGGTCAGATACGCAGTATTTT
>TRBV16|-|-|TRBJ1-6
CASSRSPGLNSPLHF
TGTGCCAGCAGCCGTTCCCCAGGGCTTAATTCACCCCTCCACTTT
>TRBV7-2|few|-|TRBJ2-7
CASSFGLGRAPYEQYF
TGTGCCAGCAGCTTCGGGTTAGGCAGGGCGCCCTACGAGCAGTACTTC
>TRBV20-1|-|-|TRBJ1-1
CSASRGTEAFF
TGCAGTGCTAGTCGCGGCACTGAAGCTTTCTTT
>TRBV18|-|TRBD1|TRBJ1-4
CASSPKDRALNEKLFF
TGTGCCAGCTCACCTAAGGACAGGGCGCTTAATGAAAAACTGTTTTTT
>TRBV3-1/TRBV3-2|few|TRBD1|TRBJ2-1
CASSQGGAGGYEQFF
TGTGCCAGCAGCCAAGGGGGGGCAGGGGGCTACGAGCAGTTCTTC
>TRBV10-3|-|-|TRBJ1-4
CAISESGGTNEKLFF
TGTGCCATCAGTGAGTCGGGGGGGACTAATGAAAAACTGTTTTTT
>TRBV5-1|-|-|TRBJ2-7
CASSPSPGPYEQYF
TGCGCCAGCAGCCCCTCGCCAGGGCCCTACGAGCAGTACTTC
>TRBV5-1|-|-|TRBJ2-1
CASNLDAGNEQFF
TGCGCCAGCAATTTAGACGCAGGGAATGAGCAGTTCTTC
>TRBV5-1|-|-|TRBJ2-1
CASSLEQASYNEQFF
TGCGCCAGCAGCTTGGAACAGGCCTCCTACAATGAGCAGTTCTTC
>TRBV28|-|-|TRBJ1-3
CASSQSAGSTIYF
TGTGCCAGCAGTCAAAGCGCAGGGTCCACCATATATTTT
>TRBV4-2|-|TRBD1|TRBJ2-5
CASSQGQGKETQYF
TGTGCCAGCAGCCAGGGACAGGGGAAAGAGACCCAGTACTTC
>TRBV10-2|-|TRBD2|TRBJ2-7
CASRGTSGAYEQYF
TGCGCCAGCAGGGGGACTAGCGGAGCCTACGAGCAGTACTTC
>TRBV29-1|-|-|TRBJ2-2
CSVTVQGRTGELFF
TGCAGCGTTACGGTCCAGGGTCGGACCGGGGAGCTGTTTTTT
>TRBV5-1|-|TRBD1|TRBJ2-3
CASSPTGAGTRGSDTQYF
TGCGCCAGCAGCCCGACAGGGGCCGGGACTCGGGGTTCAGATACGCAGTATTTT
>TRBV5-1|-|-|TRBJ1-1
CASTSGLNTEAFF
TGCGCCAGCACTTCGGGGTTGAACACTGAAGCTTTCTTT
>TRBV9|-|TRBD2|TRBJ2-7
CASSEGGLARFYEQYF
TGTGCCAGCAGCGAAGGCGGACTAGCGCGGTTCTACGAGCAGTACTTC
>TRBV28|once|-|TRBJ1-4
CASSSQGHEKLFF
TGTGCCAGCAGTTCCCAGGGCCATGAAAAACTGTTTTTT
>TRBV6-2/TRBV6-3|-|TRBD1|TRBJ1-6
CASSSGRTGHF
TGTGCCAGCAGTTCGGGCCGGACAGGGCACTTT
>TRBV7-9|once|-|TRBJ1-5
CASSSGDSNQPQHF
TGTGCCAGCAGCTCGGGAGACAGCAATCAGCCCCAGCATTTT
>TRBV24-1|-|-|TRBJ1-5
CATQTGNQPQHF
TGTGCCACCCAGACAGGCAATCAGCCCCAGCATTTT
>TRBV7-3|-|TRBD2|TRBJ2-5
CASSLTSGQTQYF
TGTGCCAGCAGCTTGACTAGCGGGCAGACCCAGTACTTC
>TRBV7-2|-|TRBD1|TRBJ1-3
CASSPGQGPLSGNTIYF
TGTGCCAGCAGCCCGGGACAGGGGCCCCTCTCTGGAAACACCATATATTTT
>TRBV27|many|TRBD1|TRBJ1-1
CASSLGTATEAFF
TGTGCCAGCAGTTTGGGGACAGCCACTGAAGCTTTCTTT
>TRBV27|-|TRBD1|TRBJ1-2
CASSTGGGRGYTF
TGTGCCAGCAGCACCGGAGGGGGCCGGGGCTACACCTTC
>TRBV3-1/TRBV3-2|-|TRBD1|TRBJ2-7
CASQQGDEQYF
TGTGCCAGCCAACAGGGGGACGAGCAGTACTTC
>TRBV11-2|-|-|TRBJ1-1
CASSLGREPHNTEAFF
TGTGCCAGCAGCTTAGGGAGGGAACCTCATAACACTGAAGCTTTCTTT
>TRBV7-2|-|TRBD1|TRBJ2-5
CASSFPGPSRGETQYF
TGTGCCAGCAGCTTCCCCGGTCCTTCCAGGGGGGAGACCCAGTACTTC
>TRBV28|-|-|TRBJ2-7
CASSVYQGSYEQYF
TGTGCCAGCAGTGTCTATCAGGGTTCCTACGAGCAGTACTTC
>TRBV19|-|-|TRBJ1-2
CASSIETGPIYGYTF
TGTGCCAGTAGTATAGAGACAGGTCCAATATATGGCTACACCTTC
>TRBV30|-|-|TRBJ1-1
CAWRTYQNTEAFF
TGTGCCTGGAGGACTTACCAGAACACTGAAGCTTTCTTT
>TRBV28|-|TRBD1|TRBJ2-4
CASTPGTGYRANF
TGTGCCAGCACACCCGGGACAGGGTATAGAGCGAACTTC
>TRBV29-1|-|-|TRBJ2-1
CSVGRQGQFF
TGCAGCGTTGGTCGGCAGGGGCAGTTCTTC
>TRBV20-1|-|-|TRBJ1-2
CSASIQTNYGYTF
TGCAGTGCTAGTATTCAGACTAACTATGGCTACACCTTC
>TRBV4-2|-|-|TRBJ1-4
CASSQTNTGWEKLFF
TGTGCCAGCAGCCAAACTAACACAGGGTGGGAAAAACTGTTTTTT